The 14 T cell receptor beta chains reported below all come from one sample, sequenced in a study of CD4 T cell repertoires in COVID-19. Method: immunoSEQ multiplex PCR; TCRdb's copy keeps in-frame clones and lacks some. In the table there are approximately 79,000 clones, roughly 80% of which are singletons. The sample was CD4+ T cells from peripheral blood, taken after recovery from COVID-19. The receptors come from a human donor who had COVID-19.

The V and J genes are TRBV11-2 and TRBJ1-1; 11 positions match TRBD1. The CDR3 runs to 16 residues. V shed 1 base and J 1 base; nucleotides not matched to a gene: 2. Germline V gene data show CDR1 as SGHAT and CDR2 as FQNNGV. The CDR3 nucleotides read TGTGCCAGCAGCTTAGTTGGGACAGGGGGGAACACTGAAGCTTTCTTT. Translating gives CASSLVGTGGNTEAFF.

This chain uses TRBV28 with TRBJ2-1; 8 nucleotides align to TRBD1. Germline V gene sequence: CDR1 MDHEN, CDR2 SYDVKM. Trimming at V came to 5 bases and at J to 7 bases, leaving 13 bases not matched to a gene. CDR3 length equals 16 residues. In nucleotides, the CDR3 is TGTGCCAGCAGTGTGCGTCGTCAGGGGGCAGGAAATGAGCAGTTCTTC. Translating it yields CASSVRRQGAGNEQFF.

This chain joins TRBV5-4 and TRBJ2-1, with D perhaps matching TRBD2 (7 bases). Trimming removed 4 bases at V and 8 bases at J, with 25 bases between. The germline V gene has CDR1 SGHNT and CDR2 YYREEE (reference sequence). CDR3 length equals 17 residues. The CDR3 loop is CASSLRGGGLQSDEQFF. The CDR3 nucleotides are TGTGCCAGCAGCCTGAGAGGGGGGGGACTTCAATCGGATGAGCAGTTCTTC. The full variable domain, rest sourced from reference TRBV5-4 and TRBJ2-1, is ETGVTQSPTHLIKTRGQQVTLRCSSQSGHNTVSWYQQALGQGPQFIFQYYREEENGRGNFPPRFSGLQFPNYSSELNVNALELDDSALYLCASSLRGGGLQSDEQFFGPGTRLTVL.

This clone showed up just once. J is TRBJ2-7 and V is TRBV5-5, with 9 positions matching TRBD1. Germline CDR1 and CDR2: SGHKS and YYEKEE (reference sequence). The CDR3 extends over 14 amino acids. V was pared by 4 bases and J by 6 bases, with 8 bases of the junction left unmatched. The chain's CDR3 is CASSPDRGRSEQYF. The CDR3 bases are TGTGCCAGCAGCCCGGACAGGGGACGGAGCGAGCAGTACTTC.

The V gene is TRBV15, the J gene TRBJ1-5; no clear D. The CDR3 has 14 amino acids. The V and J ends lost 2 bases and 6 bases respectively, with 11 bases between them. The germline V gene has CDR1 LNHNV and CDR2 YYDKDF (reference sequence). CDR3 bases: TGTGCCACCAGCAGACTAGGAAAGGGTCAGCCCCAGCATTTT. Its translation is CATSRLGKGQPQHF.

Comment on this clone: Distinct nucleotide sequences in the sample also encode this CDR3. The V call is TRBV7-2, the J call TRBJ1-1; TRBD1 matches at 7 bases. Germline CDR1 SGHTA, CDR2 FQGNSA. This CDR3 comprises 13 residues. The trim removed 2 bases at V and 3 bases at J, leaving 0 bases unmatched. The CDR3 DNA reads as TGTGCCAGCAGCTTAACAGGGGACACTGAAGCTTTCTTT. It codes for CASSLTGDTEAFF.

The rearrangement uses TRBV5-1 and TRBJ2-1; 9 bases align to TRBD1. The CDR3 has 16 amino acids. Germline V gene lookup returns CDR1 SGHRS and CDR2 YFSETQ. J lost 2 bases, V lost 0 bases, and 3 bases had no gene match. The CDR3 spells CASSLAGQGPYNEQFF. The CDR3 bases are TGCGCCAGCAGCTTGGCGGGACAGGGCCCCTACAATGAGCAGTTCTTC. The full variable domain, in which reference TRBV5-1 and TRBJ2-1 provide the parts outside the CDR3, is KAGVTQTPRYLIKTRGQQVTLSCSPISGHRSVSWYQQTPGQGLQFLFEYFSETQRNKGNFPGRFSGRQFSNSRSEMNVSTLELGDSALYLCASSLAGQGPYNEQFFGPGTRLTVL.

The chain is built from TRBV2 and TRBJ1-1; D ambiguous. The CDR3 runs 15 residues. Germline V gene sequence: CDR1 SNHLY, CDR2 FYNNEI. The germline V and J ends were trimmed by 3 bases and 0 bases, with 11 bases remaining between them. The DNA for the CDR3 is TGTGCCAGCAGTGACGGTTTCAGGATGAACACTGAAGCTTTCTTT. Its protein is CASSDGFRMNTEAFF. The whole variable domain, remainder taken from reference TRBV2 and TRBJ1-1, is EPEVTQTPSHQVTQMGQEVILRCVPISNHLYFYWYRQILGQKVEFLVSFYNNEISEKSEIFDDQFSVERPDGSNFTLKIRSTKLEDSAMYFCASSDGFRMNTEAFFGQGTRLTVV.

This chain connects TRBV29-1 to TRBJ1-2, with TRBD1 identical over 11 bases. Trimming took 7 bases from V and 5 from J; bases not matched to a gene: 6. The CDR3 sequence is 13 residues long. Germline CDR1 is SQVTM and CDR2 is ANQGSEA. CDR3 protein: CSAGQGAGYGYTF. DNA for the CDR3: TGCAGCGCAGGACAGGGGGCAGGGTATGGCTACACCTTC.

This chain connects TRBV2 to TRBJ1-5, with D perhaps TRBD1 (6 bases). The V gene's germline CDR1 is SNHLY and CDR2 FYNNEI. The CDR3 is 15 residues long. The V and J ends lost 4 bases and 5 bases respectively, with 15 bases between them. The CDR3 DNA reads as TGTGCCAGCAGTGTAGGGGGTTGGGGGGATCAGCCCCAGCATTTT. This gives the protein CASSVGGWGDQPQHF.

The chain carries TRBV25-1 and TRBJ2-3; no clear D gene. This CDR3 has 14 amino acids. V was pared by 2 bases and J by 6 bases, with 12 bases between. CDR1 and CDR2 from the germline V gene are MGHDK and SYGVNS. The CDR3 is CASSEEHFLDTQYF. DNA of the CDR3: TGTGCCAGCAGTGAAGAACATTTTTTGGATACGCAGTATTTT.

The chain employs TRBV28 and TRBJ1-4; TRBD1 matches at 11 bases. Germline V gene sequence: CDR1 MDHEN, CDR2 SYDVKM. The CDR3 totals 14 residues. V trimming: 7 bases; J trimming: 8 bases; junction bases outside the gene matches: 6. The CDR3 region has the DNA TGTGCCAGCATCGGGACAGGGGGTGGGGAAAAACTGTTTTTT. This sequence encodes CASIGTGGGEKLFF. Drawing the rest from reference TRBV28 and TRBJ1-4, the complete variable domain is DVKVTQSSRYLVKRTGEKVFLECVQDMDHENMFWYRQDPGLGLRLIYFSYDVKMKEKGDIPEGYSVSREKKERFSLILESASTNQTSMYLCASIGTGGGEKLFFGSGTQLSVL.

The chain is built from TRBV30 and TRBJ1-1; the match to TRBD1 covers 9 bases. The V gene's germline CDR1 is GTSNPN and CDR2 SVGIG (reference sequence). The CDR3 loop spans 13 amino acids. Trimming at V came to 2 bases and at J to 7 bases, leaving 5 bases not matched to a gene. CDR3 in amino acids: CAWSPRTGVEAFF. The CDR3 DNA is TGTGCCTGGAGTCCGCGGACAGGGGTTGAAGCTTTCTTT.

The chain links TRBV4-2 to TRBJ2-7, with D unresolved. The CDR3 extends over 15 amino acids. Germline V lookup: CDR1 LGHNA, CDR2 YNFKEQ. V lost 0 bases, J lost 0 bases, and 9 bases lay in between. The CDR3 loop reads CASSQDRVNSYEQYF. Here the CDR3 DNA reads TGTGCCAGCAGCCAAGATAGGGTAAACTCCTACGAGCAGTACTTC.